This T cell receptor (beta chain) stems from a study of T cell responses to AZD1222 COVID-19 vaccine. Study-level points and caveats: White British people made up most donors, females outnumbered males, and clonal diversity was possibly underestimated. Spike was spanned by vaccine-associated CD4 TCRs, which were dominant at 160-218 and 743-854. Seropositivity was recorded at baseline in only six AZD1222 recipients.

Clones were sequenced by immunoSEQ multiplex PCR, and TCRdb holds only the in-frame ones, with some missing. The data show roughly 180,000 clones, 85% to 95% seen once. V trimming: 5 bases; J trimming: 8 bases; junction bases outside the gene matches: 8. Germline-derived CDR1 and CDR2 are PRHDT and FYEKMQ (reference sequence). The CDR3 spans 13 residues. Samples with a second dose at about 4 or about 12 weeks were pooled together. As concerns this clone: The antigen is unknown.

Sequenced here: peripheral blood, sampled 28 days after the second AZD1222 dose. The chain couples TRBV13 to TRBJ1-1; 7 nucleotides match TRBD1. The TCR originated in an adult who received the AZD1222 COVID-19 vaccine. This chain's CDR3 is CASSDPGTDEAFF. The CDR3 coding sequence is TGTGCCAGCAGCGATCCAGGGACAGACGAAGCTTTCTTT. Complete variable domain (other parts from reference TRBV13 and TRBJ1-1): AAGVIQSPRHLIKEKRETATLKCYPIPRHDTVYWYQQGPGQDPQFLISFYEKMQSDKGSIPDRFSAQQFSDYHSELNMSSLELGDSALYFCASSDPGTDEAFFGQGTRLTVV.